The source of this T cell receptor beta chain is a study of T cells in women clearing cervical HPV infection. Germline assignment: CDR1 LNHDA and CDR2 SQIVND (reference sequence). The CDR3 length is 14 residues. Points on this clone: Coverage ceases 3 residues before the CDR3 finishes, and the germline J gene fills in the end.

Some clones are missing from TCRdb's copy, which holds only in-frame ones; the method was immunoSEQ multiplex PCR. The ten most abundant clones cover 11% of a sample with tens of thousands of clones. The chain recombines TRBV19 with TRBJ2-4; either TRBD1 or TRBD2 may supply D (5 bases each). Sample: blood buffy coat. The receptor was derived from a woman aged 18 to 75 with a cervical HPV16 infection that either progressed to CIN3+ or cleared (not recorded which). CDR3 sequence reads: CASSLEGLAYGQYF. The part of the CDR3 DNA that was read is TGTGCCAGTAGCCTCGAGGGGTTGGCCTATGGT. Together with reference TRBV19 and TRBJ2-4, the CDR3 gives the full variable domain: DGGITQSPKYLFRKEGQNVTLSCEQNLNHDAMYWYRQDPGQGLRLIYYSQIVNDFQKGDIAEGYSVSREKKESFPLTVTSAQKNPTAFYLCASSLEGLAYGQYFGAGTRLSVL.